These 24 T cell receptor beta chains originate from one sample sequenced in a study of T and B cells in COVID-19 patients. Multiplex PCR with BIOMED2 TRB-A/B primer pools amplified TRB rearrangements. TCRdb reprocessed the multiplex PCR reads via MiXCR and lists one record per CDR3 protein. The repertoire has more than 5,500 distinct CDR3 sequences, approximately 32% of them found once; the top ten carry about 24%. Blood genomic DNA input for TRB amplification was roughly 220-500 ng. The sample taken for sequencing was blood. These receptors originate from a human donor who had recovered from COVID-19.

By its share, this clonotype is medium-sized (0.01 to 0.1%). The chain combines TRBV15 with TRBJ2-3, with D perhaps TRBD1 or TRBD2 (5 bases each). Per germline, CDR1 LNHNV and CDR2 YYDKDF (reference sequence). Trimming left V 3 bases short and J 0 bases short, with 13 bases between. This CDR3 comprises 16 residues. The CDR3 coding sequence is TGTGCCACCAGCAGGGGGGACCGCCCCAGCACAGATACGCAGTATTTT. Amino acid sequence: CATSRGDRPSTDTQYF.

The CDR3 loop reads CASSEGVGNYGYTF. CDR3 sequence (DNA): TGTGCCAGCAGTGAGGGGGTTGGGAACTATGGCTACACCTTC. J is TRBJ1-2 and V is TRBV6-1, with a tentative D call TRBD1 (5 bases). The CDR3 is 14 amino acids. Per germline, CDR1 MNHNS and CDR2 SASEGT. Trimming took 3 bases from V and 2 from J, leaving 10 bases between them.

The chain carries TRBV6-1 and TRBJ2-1; no reliable D call. V lost 2 bases and J lost 3, with 11 bases in between. CDR1 MNHNS and CDR2 SASEGT come from the germline V gene. The CDR3 length is 15 residues. This chain's CDR3 is CASSEFKSRYNEQFF. CDR3 in DNA: TGTGCCAGCAGTGAATTTAAGTCCCGCTACAATGAGCAGTTCTTC.

The chain is built from TRBV20-1 and TRBJ1-1; possible D gene TRBD1, 6 bases. Trimming took off 6 bases at V and 4 bases at J, with 24 bases between the two ends. The CDR3 has 16 amino acids. CDR1 is DFQATT and CDR2 is SNEGSKA in the germline V gene (reference sequence). CDR3 bases: TGCAGTGCGACCCCTCTTGACAGGCTAGGGATCACTGAAGCTTTCTTT. It codes for CSATPLDRLGITEAFF.

This rearrangement joins TRBV5-6 to TRBJ2-1, with 8 bases lining up with TRBD2. V lost 5 bases to trimming and J lost 4 bases; unmatched junction nucleotides: 11. From germline, CDR1 is SGHDT and CDR2 YYEEEE. The CDR3 consists of 16 residues. As DNA, the CDR3 is TGTGCCAGCAGTTCCGGGGGGGCGGTGGTATACAATGAGCAGTTCTTC. The encoded protein is CASSSGGAVVYNEQFF.

The V call is TRBV6-1, the J call TRBJ2-2; 9 bases line up with TRBD2. Germline assignment: CDR1 MNHNS and CDR2 SASEGT. The CDR3 covers 15 residues. J lost 3 bases, V lost 5 bases, and 4 bases had no gene match. DNA of the CDR3: TGTGCCAGCAGTTCGGCTAGCGGGGACACCGGGGAGCTGTTTTTT. Amino acids: CASSSASGDTGELFF.

This clonotype showed up just a few times. CDR3 DNA: TGTGCCAGCAGTACAGGCGCAGCTAACTATGGCTACACCTTC. It translates to CASSTGAANYGYTF. The chain links TRBV6-1 to TRBJ1-2, with D maybe TRBD1 (5 bases). Germline CDR1 is MNHNS and CDR2 is SASEGT. V gave up 5 bases and J gave up 0 bases, with 10 bases separating them. The CDR3 loop spans 14 amino acids.

The chain uses TRBV6-5 and TRBJ2-1; D is unresolved. Germline values: CDR1 MNHEY, CDR2 SVGAGI. V lost 1 base to trimming and J lost 5 bases, with 9 bases between them. CDR3 size: 14 residues. Here the CDR3 reads CASSYFGNDNEQFF. As DNA, the CDR3 is TGTGCCAGCAGTTACTTCGGTAACGACAATGAGCAGTTCTTC.

The chain joins TRBV19 to TRBJ2-3, with 7 bases fitting TRBD1. CDR3 length: 15 residues. Germline-derived CDR1 and CDR2 are LNHDA and SQIVND (reference sequence). Losses at the gene ends were 6 bases for V and 5 bases for J; bases not matched to a gene: 11. The CDR3 bases are TGTGCCAGTAGATATGAAGACAGGGTACAAGATACGCAGTATTTT. Protein: CASRYEDRVQDTQYF.

This clonotype came up a few times. The CDR3 DNA reads as TGTGCCAGCGCCGCTAAAAACTGGGGGGGGGACCAAGAGACCCAGTACTTC. This gives the protein CASAAKNWGGDQETQYF. The chain joins TRBV12-3 or TRBV12-4 to TRBJ2-5, with 7 bases that match TRBD2. Unmatched junction bases numbered 15, after V lost 8 bases and J lost 0 bases. The CDR3 is made up of 17 amino acids.

This clonotype is labeled medium-sized. The V call is TRBV6-5, the J call TRBJ2-1; a weak D match, TRBD1 (5 bases). This CDR3 is built from 14 residues. CDR1 and CDR2 (germline): MNHEY, SVGAGI. The ends were cut back, 3 bases at V and 4 bases at J, with 10 bases in the middle. CDR3 sequence (DNA): TGTGCCAGCAGTTATAGTAGGGGTTACAATGAGCAGTTCTTC. Translation: CASSYSRGYNEQFF.

Points on this clonotype: An end of the junction differs from the germline gene, which may be a read error. The chain is built from TRBV7-9 and TRBJ1-2; the D is unclear. Germline V gene data show CDR1 as SEHNR and CDR2 as FQNEAQ (reference sequence). CDR3 length: 16 residues. CDR3 sequence: CASSLAIVEANYSYTF. The DNA of the CDR3 is TGTGCCAGCAGCTTAGCGATCGTAGAGGCTAACTATAGCTACACCTTC.

This clonotype is classed as medium-sized. The V call is TRBV6-2 or TRBV6-3, the J call TRBJ2-6; D might be TRBD1 (5 bases). Trimming took off 8 bases at V and 0 bases at J, with 11 bases between the two ends. The CDR3 is 15 amino acids. Germline V CDR1 and CDR2: MNHEY, SVGEGT. CDR3 residues: CASETGDSGANVLTF. The CDR3 nucleotides are TGTGCCAGCGAAACAGGCGACTCTGGGGCCAACGTCCTGACTTTC.

The chain joins TRBV19 to TRBJ2-5, with D perhaps TRBD2 (7 bases). The DNA end lines up better with TRBJ2-7; the J call may be wrong. The CDR3 is made up of 15 amino acids. Germline V CDR1 and CDR2: LNHDA, SQIVND (reference sequence). The CDR3 coding sequence is TGTGCCAGCAGTAGGGGGGGAGAAAGCTCCTACGAGCAGTACGTC. This translates into CASSRGGESSYEQYV.

Sample share makes this clonotype medium-sized. V gene TRBV29-1 combines with J gene TRBJ2-1; D remains unclear. Germline V CDR1 and CDR2: SQVTM, ANQGSEA. The CDR3 loop spans 12 amino acids. Trimming removed 7 bases from V and 1 base from J, with 8 bases in between. DNA for the CDR3: TGCAGCGCTGAGATGTCCTACAATGAGCAGTTCTTC. Protein sequence: CSAEMSYNEQFF.

In this sample, this clonotype turned up a few times. The V call is TRBV10-3, the J call TRBJ2-5; D is unresolved. The CDR3 totals 15 residues. V lost 0 bases to trimming and J lost 1 base, with 9 bases between them. Germline lookup yields CDR1 ENHRY and CDR2 SYGVKD. The CDR3 reads CAISESQLFQETQYF. The CDR3 DNA reads TGTGCCATCAGTGAGTCACAGCTCTTCCAAGAGACCCAGTACTTC.

The sample holds one count of this clonotype. A much bigger clone sits one base away, suggesting this may be a read error. The CDR3 region is CASAVTGKYNEQFF. The CDR3 bases are TGTGCCAGCGCCGTGACAGGGAAGTACAATGAGCAGTTCTTC. This chain connects TRBV6-5 to TRBJ2-1, with 7 bases matching TRBD1. This CDR3 comprises 14 residues. CDR1 is MNHEY, CDR2 SVGAGI, per germline. Unmatched junction bases numbered 8, after V lost 8 bases and J lost 4 bases.

This clonotype has more than one count but fewer than ten. The J gene is TRBJ1-6, the V gene TRBV6-5; TRBD1 matches at 9 bases. In germline, CDR1 is MNHEY, CDR2 SVGAGI. J gave up 10 bases and V 4 bases, and 11 bases lay outside the gene matches. The CDR3 extends over 16 amino acids. CDR3 residues: CASSWNPGQGRSPLHF. Here the CDR3 DNA reads TGTGCCAGCAGTTGGAACCCGGGACAGGGACGGTCACCCCTCCACTTT.

The chain's CDR3 is CASSTGGALAKNIQYF. CDR3 in DNA: TGTGCCAGCAGCACGGGGGGGGCTTTAGCCAAAAACATTCAGTACTTC. J is TRBJ2-4 and V is TRBV5-4; 8 positions match TRBD2. The CDR3 is 16 amino acids. Germline V gene sequence: CDR1 SGHNT, CDR2 YYREEE (reference sequence). V lost 4 bases to trimming and J lost 0 bases; unmatched junction nucleotides: 6.

The chain uses TRBV20-1 and TRBJ1-1; D may be TRBD1 (5 bases). Germline values: CDR1 DFQATT, CDR2 SNEGSKA (reference sequence). The CDR3 is made up of 13 amino acids. V was shortened by 6 bases and J by 4 bases, with 15 bases between the two germline ends. CDR3 loop: CSAKVLGGTEAFF. DNA for the CDR3: TGCAGTGCAAAGGTTTTGGGGGGCACTGAAGCTTTCTTT.

The V call is TRBV27, the J call TRBJ1-6; 8 nucleotides line up with TRBD1. J lost 6 bases, V lost 5 bases, and 3 bases had no gene match. Germline V gene lookup returns CDR1 MNHEY and CDR2 SMNVEV (reference sequence). The CDR3 spans 14 residues. The CDR3: CASSRQGLNSPLHF. For the CDR3, the DNA is TGTGCCAGCAGTCGACAGGGGCTTAATTCACCCCTCCACTTT.

The table lists this clonotype with a few counts. The genes are TRBV5-4 and TRBJ1-3, with D perhaps TRBD1 (5 bases). The V gene lost 0 bases and the J gene lost 0 bases, with 10 bases spanning the gap. CDR3 length equals 16 residues. Germline assignment: CDR1 SGHNT and CDR2 YYREEE (reference sequence). The CDR3 is CASSLGDLRSGNTIYF. Here the CDR3 DNA reads TGTGCCAGCAGCTTGGGGGACCTTCGCTCTGGAAACACCATATATTTT.

This clonotype qualifies as medium-sized. The V gene is TRBV29-1, the J gene TRBJ1-2, with 8 bases fitting TRBD1. Germline loops: CDR1 SQVTM, CDR2 ANQGSEA. The length of the CDR3 is 12 residues. Losses at the gene ends were 6 bases for V and 7 bases for J; bases not matched to a gene: 7. Written as DNA, the CDR3 is TGCAGCGTGGCTGACAGGGGTTCTGGCTACACCTTC. It yields the protein CSVADRGSGYTF.

This CDR3 reads CASSARQAYGYTF. DNA for the CDR3: TGTGCCAGCAGTGCCCGACAGGCCTATGGCTACACCTTC. The rearrangement links TRBV6-5 to TRBJ1-2; D is possibly TRBD1 (6 bases). CDR1 MNHEY and CDR2 SVGAGI come from the germline V gene. Trimming removed 5 bases at V and 4 bases at J, with 11 bases between. The CDR3 length is 13 residues.